This T cell receptor (beta chain) was profiled in a study of control samples from healthy donors and cancer patients. The table lists this clone with a count of one. Measured with immunoSEQ multiplex PCR; TCRdb has only the in-frame clones, and not every one. The sample contains some 150,000 clones, about 94% of which appear only once. V shed 0 bases and J shed 5 bases, with 14 bases lying between them. Germline loops: CDR1 SGHRS, CDR2 YFSETQ. This CDR3 is built from 15 residues. The chain combines TRBV5-1 with TRBJ2-5; D unclear. The origin of this receptor is a man aged 55-75 years with colorectal cancer. Input material: PBMCs. CDR3 loop: CASSLGPGKRETQYF. For the CDR3, the DNA is TGCGCCAGCAGCTTGGGGCCTGGGAAGAGGGAGACCCAGTACTTC.